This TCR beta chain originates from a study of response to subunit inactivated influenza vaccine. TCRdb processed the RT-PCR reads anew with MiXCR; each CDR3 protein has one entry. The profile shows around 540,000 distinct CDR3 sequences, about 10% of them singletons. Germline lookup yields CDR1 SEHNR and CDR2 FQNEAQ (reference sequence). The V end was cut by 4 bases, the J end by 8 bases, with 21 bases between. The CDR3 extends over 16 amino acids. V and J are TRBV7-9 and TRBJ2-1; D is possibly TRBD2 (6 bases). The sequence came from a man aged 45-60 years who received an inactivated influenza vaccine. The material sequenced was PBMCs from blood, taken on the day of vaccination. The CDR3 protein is CASSYTLGGGGDEQFF. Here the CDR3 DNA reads TGTGCCAGCAGCTATACCTTGGGGGGAGGAGGCGATGAGCAGTTCTTC.